This T cell receptor (beta chain) comes out of a study of sequential checkpoint blockade in melanoma. The treatment here: randomized to nivolumab then ipilimumab (arm A) or the reverse (arm B). From thawed PBMCs, live CD3+CD8+ cells negative for CD19 and CD56 were sorted. This table comes from immunoSEQ multiplex PCR, and its TCRdb copy is limited to in-frame clones, with some not included. The sample carries some 10,000 clones, around three quarters recorded once. This CDR3 has 15 residues. Germline V lookup: CDR1 MNHNY, CDR2 SVGAGI (reference sequence). The V end was cut by 4 bases, the J end by 5 bases, with 14 bases between.

Source: CD8+ T cells sorted from blood (inferred from file names), taken from a patient given nivolumab and ipilimumab in sequence. The sequence derives from a human donor with melanoma. The chain has TRBV6-6 and TRBJ1-4; D is possibly TRBD1 (6 bases). CDR3 region: CASSLPTGTNEKLFF. CDR3 DNA sequence: TGTGCCAGCAGTTTACCTACAGGGACCAATGAAAAACTGTTTTTT.